This T cell receptor (beta chain) emerged from a study of blood T cell repertoires in COVID-19. Sequencing used immunoSEQ multiplex PCR; TCRdb keeps in-frame clones, though not all of them. The table shows approximately 240,000 clones, with 88% occurring only once. From germline, CDR1 is KGHSH and CDR2 LQKENI. V lost 2 bases, J lost 8 bases, and 10 bases stayed unmatched. The CDR3 is 18 amino acids. This clone was observed a handful of times. The TCR originated in a woman between 40 and 50 years old who had recovered from COVID-19. The chain combines TRBV18 with TRBJ2-6, with 12 bases that match TRBD1. Sequencing used peripheral blood. CDR3 sequence: CASSPNSPGTGGSNVLTF. CDR3 bases: TGTGCCAGCTCACCAAATTCTCCCGGGACAGGGGGCTCCAACGTCCTGACTTTC.